These 20 T cell receptor beta chains originate from one sample sequenced in a study of control samples from healthy donors and cancer patients (dated by TCRdb to about 2020). The method behind the library was the immunoSEQ multiplex PCR assay. Not all clones reach the TCRdb copy of this immuneACCESS table, which keeps in-frame sequences only. Checked studies attribute under half of the gap to unresolved V genes and leave the rest unexplained. The sample includes tens of thousands of clones, with around 95% observed a single time. The ten largest make up around 2% of the sample. Sequenced input: blood. These receptors all stem from a woman in her 30s in good health.

This sequence joins TRBV28 and TRBJ1-4; 9 nucleotides match TRBD1. V lost 4 bases to trimming and J lost 10 bases; unmatched junction nucleotides: 7. The CDR3 length is 14 residues. The germline gives CDR1 MDHEN, CDR2 SYDVKM. The CDR3 DNA reads TGTGCCAGCAGTTCCCACAGGGGGCTGGGAAAACTGTTTTTT. Translating it yields CASSSHRGLGKLFF. Using reference TRBV28 and TRBJ1-4 for the parts outside the CDR3, the full variable domain is DVKVTQSSRYLVKRTGEKVFLECVQDMDHENMFWYRQDPGLGLRLIYFSYDVKMKEKGDIPEGYSVSREKKERFSLILESASTNQTSMYLCASSSHRGLGKLFFGSGTQLSVL.

The sample holds one count of this clone. The chain links TRBV9 to TRBJ1-2, with 7 nucleotides matching TRBD1. CDR1 is SGDLS, CDR2 YYNGEE, per germline. Germline trimming cut 0 bases from V and 7 bases from J; bases unmatched to any gene: 9. This CDR3 is 15 amino acids long. CDR3 sequence reads: CASSVEDRVLGGYTF. In DNA form, the CDR3 reads TGTGCCAGCAGCGTAGAAGACAGGGTCCTTGGTGGCTACACCTTC.

V is TRBV11-2 and J is TRBJ1-2; a weak D match, TRBD1 (6 bases). V dropped 1 base and J dropped 11 bases, with 11 bases sitting between them. The germline V gene encodes CDR1 SGHAT and CDR2 FQNNGV. The CDR3 runs to 12 residues. The CDR3 coding sequence is TGTGCCAGCAGCTTAGTAGGGGGGTCGTACACCTTC. Translated, it gives CASSLVGGSYTF.

This clone was observed a few times. The J gene is TRBJ1-4, the V gene TRBV7-9; 8 bases align to TRBD1. With 3 bases clipped from V and 4 bases from J, the junction kept 1 base outside the gene matches. Germline CDR1 reads SEHNR; CDR2 reads FQNEAQ (reference sequence). The CDR3 length is 14 residues. CDR3 DNA sequence: TGTGCCAGCAGCTTCGGACAGGGTAATGAAAAACTGTTTTTT. Residues: CASSFGQGNEKLFF.

The chain couples TRBV1 to TRBJ2-7; the table's D gene call, TRBD1, was not cross checked with the DNA. TRBV1 is described as a pseudogene. The CDR3 is 19 residues long. The CDR3 protein is CTSSQLQPQTGPITYEQYF. CDR3 nucleotide sequence: TGCACCAGCAGCCAACTCCAGCCACAGACAGGCCCTATAACCTACGAGCAGTACTTC.

The CDR3 is CASSLFGQTNEKLFF. In nucleotides, the CDR3 is TGCGCCAGCAGCTTGTTTGGCCAAACTAATGAAAAACTGTTTTTT. V is TRBV5-1 and J is TRBJ1-4; D ambiguous. Germline V gives CDR1 SGHRS, CDR2 YFSETQ. V dropped 1 base and J dropped 1 base, with 8 bases sitting between them. This CDR3 region has 15 residues.

The chain couples TRBV19 to TRBJ2-3; TRBD1 might be the D (5 bases). V dropped 3 bases and J dropped 5 bases, with 12 bases sitting between them. Germline assignment: CDR1 LNHDA and CDR2 SQIVND (reference sequence). The CDR3 contains 14 residues. The CDR3 DNA sequence: TGTGCCAGTAGTATGGGGCTAGAGGTAGATACGCAGTATTTT. Encoded protein: CASSMGLEVDTQYF.

The chain is built from TRBV25-1 and TRBJ2-7, with 11 bases aligning to TRBD2. Trimming at V came to 5 bases and at J to 3 bases, leaving 6 bases not matched to a gene. Germline-derived CDR1 and CDR2 are MGHDK and SYGVNS. The CDR3 consists of 15 residues. CDR3 nucleotides: TGTGCCAGCAGTTTGACTAGCGGGGCTTTCTACGAGCAGTACTTC. Protein sequence: CASSLTSGAFYEQYF.

This clone was found once. The chain couples TRBV27 to TRBJ1-5, with a weak D call TRBD1 (6 bases). The CDR3 sequence is 16 residues long. CDR1 is MNHEY, CDR2 SMNVEV, per germline (reference sequence). The V gene lost 6 bases and the J gene lost 2 bases, with 17 bases spanning the gap. The CDR3 region is CASSSRTEGGNQPQHF. CDR3 coding DNA: TGTGCCAGCAGCTCCAGGACAGAGGGGGGCAATCAGCCCCAGCATTTT.

This sequence joins TRBV19 and TRBJ2-7, with 12 bases aligning to TRBD2. Germline V gene lookup returns CDR1 LNHDA and CDR2 SQIVND (reference sequence). V was clipped by 4 bases and J by 3 bases; unmatched bases: 7. This CDR3 contains 16 residues. CDR3: CASSTPRLAGVYEQYF. As DNA, the CDR3 is TGTGCCAGTAGTACCCCAAGACTAGCGGGAGTCTACGAGCAGTACTTC.

This chain connects TRBV28 to TRBJ1-2; 7 nucleotides agree with TRBD1. CDR1 is MDHEN, CDR2 SYDVKM, per germline. Trimming removed 6 bases from V and 0 bases from J; junction bases left unmatched: 10. The CDR3 runs 16 residues. The CDR3 spells CASSPRPGQPNYGYTF. DNA of the CDR3: TGTGCCAGCAGCCCTCGTCCGGGACAGCCTAACTATGGCTACACCTTC.

The chain has TRBV5-1 and TRBJ2-1; 7 bases map to TRBD2. The CDR3 is 13 residues long. Germline V gene lookup returns CDR1 SGHRS and CDR2 YFSETQ. V lost 3 bases and J lost 9; bases outside the gene matches: 6. The CDR3 DNA reads TGCGCCAGCAGCTCGGCGGGAGTGGGTGAGCAGTTCTTC. Protein sequence: CASSSAGVGEQFF.

The chain employs TRBV30 and TRBJ2-2; D gene unclear. Germline values: CDR1 GTSNPN, CDR2 SVGIG (reference sequence). The CDR3 runs to 13 residues. Trimming removed 2 bases at V and 6 bases at J, with 10 bases between. The CDR3 loop is CAWSPDGPGELFF. The CDR3 DNA reads as TGTGCCTGGAGTCCTGACGGACCCGGGGAGCTGTTTTTT.

V and J are TRBV5-5 and TRBJ1-1; D is unclear. This CDR3 has 14 amino acids. CDR1 and CDR2 (germline): SGHKS, YYEKEE (reference sequence). V gave up 3 bases and J gave up 0 bases, with 9 bases separating them. Here the CDR3 DNA reads TGTGCCAGCAGCTCGGCCCCCTTGAACACTGAAGCTTTCTTT. Protein: CASSSAPLNTEAFF.

The sample holds one count of this clone. The chain recombines TRBV6-5 with TRBJ2-1; a possible D gene is TRBD1 (6 bases). The CDR3 covers 14 residues. The V gene's germline CDR1 is MNHEY and CDR2 SVGAGI. The germline V and J ends were trimmed by 0 bases and 12 bases, with 15 bases remaining between them. The CDR3 protein is CASSYSVQGNGQFF. In nucleotides, the CDR3 is TGTGCCAGCAGTTACTCAGTCCAGGGGAACGGGCAGTTCTTC.

The rearrangement links TRBV6-5 to TRBJ2-1; 8 bases line up with TRBD1. This CDR3 has 15 residues. After removal of 5 bases from V and 7 bases from J, the junction contained 10 bases not matched to a gene. Germline CDR1 reads MNHEY; CDR2 reads SVGAGI. CDR3 loop: CASSLGQGIGNEQFF. CDR3 in DNA: TGTGCCAGCAGTCTCGGACAGGGAATAGGGAATGAGCAGTTCTTC.

The genes are TRBV6-1 and TRBJ1-2; D not resolved. Trimming cost V 2 bases and J 1 base, with 5 bases left between them. The CDR3 covers 13 residues. From germline, CDR1 is MNHNS and CDR2 SASEGT. For the CDR3, the DNA is TGTGCCAGCAGTGAAAGGGATAACTATGGCTACACCTTC. Its protein product is CASSERDNYGYTF.

This clone occurred once. The gene calls are TRBV15 and TRBJ2-5; D uncertain. This CDR3 has 15 residues. V was trimmed by 0 bases and J by 4 bases, leaving 12 bases between them. The germline CDR1 and CDR2 sequences are LNHNV and YYDKDF (reference sequence). The CDR3 sequence is CATSRESARRETQYF. Here the CDR3 DNA reads TGTGCCACCAGCAGAGAGTCCGCTAGGCGAGAGACCCAGTACTTC. The complete variable domain, with remaining parts taken from reference TRBV15 and TRBJ2-5, reads DAMVIQNPRYQVTQFGKPVTLSCSQTLNHNVMYWYQQKSSQAPKLLFHYYDKDFNNEADTPDNFQSRRPNTSFCFLDIRSPGLGDTAMYLCATSRESARRETQYFGPGTRLLVL.

CDR3 sequence (DNA): TGTGCCAGCAGTCCCAGACCCTCCTACGAGCAGTACTTC. This codes for CASSPRPSYEQYF. The rearrangement links TRBV27 to TRBJ2-7; D not certain. CDR3 length: 13 residues. Trimming removed 5 bases from V and 0 bases from J, with 8 bases in between. Germline-derived CDR1 and CDR2 are MNHEY and SMNVEV (reference sequence).

This sequence joins TRBV3-1 (or the pseudogene TRBV3-2) and TRBJ2-1; tentative D call: TRBD2 (6 bases). The CDR3 is 14 residues long. CDR1 is LGHDT and CDR2 is YNNKEL in the germline V gene (reference sequence). V was shortened by 1 base and J by 3 bases, with 7 bases between the two germline ends. CDR3 nucleotides: TGTGCCAGCAGCCAAGCGGGAGACTACAATGAGCAGTTCTTC. Translation: CASSQAGDYNEQFF.